The rows below give T cell receptor beta chains drawn from one sample of a study of T cell responses to AZD1222 COVID-19 vaccine. Profiling relied on immunoSEQ multiplex PCR, and the TCRdb table lists in-frame clones only, not all of them. Of 150,000 to 200,000 clones in the sample, about 93% were seen once. The material sequenced was peripheral blood, taken on day 0 of AZD1222 vaccination. The source of these receptors is an adult in good health. Both conserved end residues are part of each CDR3. The order of the fields is CDR3 length, V gene, clone size, J gene, D gene, CDR3 protein, CDR3 DNA. The D gene is left open where the match is weak. Clone size is shown for a subset of rows, as once, few, many or a class of expanded clone.

14,TRBV7-2,-,TRBJ2-7,TRBD2,CASSSRLAADEQYF,TGTGCCAGCAGCTCCCGACTAGCCGCCGACGAGCAGTACTTC
15,TRBV28,once,TRBJ2-7,-,CASSLRATSRYEQYF,TGTGCCAGCAGTTTAAGGGCCACCAGTCGCTACGAGCAGTACTTC
15,TRBV4-2,-,TRBJ2-3,TRBD2,CASSPTSGATDTQYF,TGTGCCAGCAGCCCAACTAGCGGGGCCACAGATACGCAGTATTTT
14,TRBV28,-,TRBJ2-7,-,CASSLSGGSYEQYF,TGTGCCAGCAGTTTGTCAGGTGGCTCCTACGAGCAGTACTTC
11,TRBV12-3/TRBV12-4,-,TRBJ2-7,-,CASSFSGEQYF,TGTGCCAGCAGTTTTTCGGGCGAGCAGTACTTC
16,TRBV19,-,TRBJ1-4,-,CASSLRGQTPNEKLFF,TGTGCCAGTAGTTTACGCGGACAGACTCCAAATGAAAAACTGTTTTTT
13,TRBV29-1,once,TRBJ2-6,-,CSVDGSGANVLTF,TGCAGCGTTGACGGGTCTGGGGCCAACGTCCTGACTTTC
14,TRBV5-1,few,TRBJ2-7,TRBD2,CASSLGGSSYEQYF,TGCGCCAGCAGCTTGGGCGGGAGCTCCTACGAGCAGTACTTC
14,TRBV5-1,-,TRBJ2-3,TRBD2,CASRSAGGGDTQYF,TGCGCCAGCAGATCGGCGGGAGGGGGAGATACGCAGTATTTT
13,TRBV29-1,-,TRBJ1-4,-,CSVATQLSEKLFF,TGCAGCGTTGCAACCCAGTTATCCGAAAAACTGTTTTTT
12,TRBV19,-,TRBJ2-7,-,CASSRSRYEQYF,TGTGCCAGTAGTAGGTCCAGATACGAGCAGTACTTC
15,TRBV4-2,-,TRBJ1-3,-,CASSQGRSSGNTIYF,TGTGCCAGCAGCCAAGGTCGCAGCTCTGGAAACACCATATATTTT
12,TRBV10-3,-,TRBJ2-1,-,CAISEGDNEQFF,TGTGCCATCAGTGAGGGGGACAATGAGCAGTTCTTC
14,TRBV5-5,-,TRBJ1-6,-,CASSLEAGNSPLHF,TGTGCCAGCAGCTTAGAAGCGGGGAATTCACCCCTCCACTTT
12,TRBV3-1/TRBV3-2,-,TRBJ2-7,TRBD2,CASSSFAGEQYF,TGTGCCAGCAGCTCTTTTGCGGGAGAACAGTACTTC
15,TRBV11-2,-,TRBJ1-2,-,CASSSQQGPLGGYTF,TGTGCCAGCAGCTCTCAGCAGGGACCCCTAGGCGGCTACACCTTC
10,TRBV19,once,TRBJ1-5,-,CASNSQPQHF,TGTGCCAGTAACTCTCAGCCCCAGCATTTT
13,TRBV19,-,TRBJ1-3,-,CASSMGTRNTIYF,TGTGCCAGTAGTATGGGCACAAGAAACACCATATATTTT
14,TRBV6-5,-,TRBJ1-6,TRBD1,CASSYGGTGLFLHF,TGTGCCAGCAGTTACGGCGGGACAGGGCTCTTCCTCCACTTT
15,TRBV15,-,TRBJ1-3,-,CATSRDSFSGNTIYF,TGTGCCACCAGCAGAGACAGCTTCTCTGGAAACACCATATATTTT
15,TRBV7-2,-,TRBJ1-3,-,CASSLAAGSGNTIYF,TGTGCCAGCAGCTTAGCGGCGGGCTCTGGAAACACCATATATTTT
13,TRBV12-3/TRBV12-4,-,TRBJ1-1,-,CASSFSGGGEAFF,TGTGCCAGCAGTTTCTCGGGAGGGGGTGAAGCTTTCTTT
14,TRBV29-1,once,TRBJ2-7,TRBD1,CSARTGTGIYEQYF,TGCAGCGCAAGAACCGGGACAGGGATCTACGAGCAGTACTTC
13,TRBV12-3/TRBV12-4,-,TRBJ1-1,-,CASVGRGLRIAFF,TGTGCCAGCGTCGGTCGAGGGCTTCGGATTGCTTTCTTT
15,TRBV5-5,-,TRBJ2-1,-,CASSFQSAAVNEQFF,TGTGCCAGCAGCTTTCAGAGCGCTGCGGTCAATGAGCAGTTCTTC
13,TRBV2,-,TRBJ2-4,-,CASSRYTKNIQYF,TGTGCCAGCAGCCGATATACCAAAAACATTCAGTACTTC
13,TRBV7-3,once,TRBJ1-5,-,CASSLGVNQPQHF,TGTGCCAGCAGCTTAGGAGTGAATCAGCCCCAGCATTTT
17,TRBV7-2,-,TRBJ2-2,-,CASSLEVQGRRTGELFF,TGTGCCAGCAGCTTAGAAGTGCAGGGAAGGAGGACCGGGGAGCTGTTTTTT
13,TRBV5-1,-,TRBJ2-2,TRBD1,CASSLQGAGELFF,TGCGCCAGCAGCTTACAGGGGGCCGGGGAGCTGTTTTTT
14,TRBV15,-,TRBJ1-1,-,CATSIRALNTEAFF,TGTGCCACCAGCATCCGGGCCTTGAACACTGAAGCTTTCTTT
13,TRBV18,-,TRBJ1-1,-,CASSPGSGAEAFF,TGTGCCAGCTCACCAGGGAGTGGGGCTGAAGCTTTCTTT
13,TRBV14,-,TRBJ2-7,-,CASSQEINYEQYF,TGTGCCAGCAGCCAAGAAATAAATTACGAGCAGTACTTC
13,TRBV18,-,TRBJ2-2,TRBD1,CASSPDRVGELFF,TGTGCCAGCTCACCGGACAGGGTCGGGGAGCTGTTTTTT
16,TRBV18,-,TRBJ2-7,TRBD2,CASSRGAAGGAHEQYF,TGTGCCAGCTCACGTGGGGCGGCGGGAGGTGCCCACGAGCAGTACTTC
12,TRBV28,once,TRBJ1-2,TRBD1,CAVEGALDGYTF,TGTGCCGTAGAGGGGGCATTGGATGGCTACACCTTC
14,TRBV30,-,TRBJ2-1,-,CAWSPMRESNEQFF,TGTGCCTGGAGTCCCATGAGGGAGTCCAATGAGCAGTTCTTC
14,TRBV2,-,TRBJ1-2,-,CASSEIGRNYGYTF,TGTGCCAGCAGTGAAATCGGCAGAAACTATGGCTACACCTTC
19,TRBV19,few,TRBJ1-5,TRBD1,CASSSPRAGGLLSNQPQHF,TGTGCCAGTAGTAGCCCGAGGGCAGGGGGCCTCCTTAGCAATCAGCCCCAGCATTTT
12,TRBV30,-,TRBJ1-3,-,CAWKKAGNTIYF,TGTGCCTGGAAGAAAGCTGGAAACACCATATATTTT
15,TRBV12-5,-,TRBJ2-7,TRBD2,CASGPGTSEVDEQYF,TGTGCTAGTGGCCCCGGGACTAGTGAAGTCGACGAGCAGTACTTC
15,TRBV5-4,-,TRBJ2-7,TRBD2,CASSLEASGPYEQYF,TGTGCCAGCAGCTTGGAGGCTAGCGGACCCTACGAGCAGTACTTC
16,TRBV5-5,-,TRBJ1-5,-,CASSLGLFQGDQPQHF,TGTGCCAGCAGCTTGGGGTTGTTCCAGGGAGATCAGCCCCAGCATTTT
15,TRBV6-5,-,TRBJ1-2,TRBD1,CASRMGQGPPGGYTF,TGTGCCAGCAGAATGGGACAGGGGCCTCCGGGTGGCTACACCTTC
13,TRBV30,-,TRBJ2-7,-,CAWGPRTTYEQYF,TGTGCCTGGGGACCGCGAACAACCTACGAGCAGTACTTC
15,TRBV5-4,once,TRBJ2-1,-,CASTLGGFAYNEQFF,TGTGCCAGCACCCTTGGGGGTTTTGCCTACAATGAGCAGTTCTTC
14,TRBV5-5,-,TRBJ2-3,-,CASSLDRPTDTQYF,TGTGCCAGCAGCTTGGACAGGCCCACAGATACGCAGTATTTT
14,TRBV9,-,TRBJ1-1,-,CASTVNLLNTEAFF,TGTGCCAGCACGGTGAACTTACTGAACACTGAAGCTTTCTTT
13,TRBV19,-,TRBJ1-2,-,CASTASPNYGYTF,TGTGCCAGTACAGCGTCCCCGAACTATGGCTACACCTTC
14,TRBV3-1/TRBV3-2,-,TRBJ2-1,TRBD2,CASSPGGIGGEQFF,TGTGCCAGCAGCCCCGGGGGGATCGGGGGTGAGCAGTTCTTC
13,TRBV3-1/TRBV3-2,once,TRBJ1-2,-,CASSQSTGSAYTF,TGTGCCAGCAGCCAATCGACAGGTTCGGCCTACACCTTC
16,TRBV7-3,-,TRBJ1-1,-,CASSSLPVHANTEAFF,TGTGCCAGCAGCTCACTCCCGGTACACGCGAACACTGAAGCTTTCTTT
17,TRBV7-9,-,TRBJ1-4,-,CASSIQTGRRANEKLFF,TGTGCCAGCAGTATACAAACAGGGAGACGGGCTAATGAAAAACTGTTTTTT
14,TRBV19,-,TRBJ1-2,TRBD1,CASSIEDRLYGYTF,TGTGCCAGTAGTATCGAGGACAGGCTCTATGGCTACACCTTC
15,TRBV11-3,once,TRBJ2-2,-,CASSPQGASTGELFF,TGTGCCAGCAGCCCGCAAGGGGCGAGTACCGGGGAGCTGTTTTTT
13,TRBV24-1,-,TRBJ2-1,-,CATSGGLDDEQFF,TGTGCCACCAGTGGAGGCCTCGACGATGAGCAGTTCTTC
18,TRBV5-1,-,TRBJ1-1,-,CASSFGWDTENSGTEAFF,TGCGCCAGCAGCTTTGGTTGGGACACGGAGAATTCGGGCACTGAAGCTTTCTTT
11,TRBV28,-,TRBJ2-7,TRBD1,CATANRGEQYF,TGTGCCACCGCTAACAGGGGCGAGCAGTACTTC